This is a list of T cell receptor beta chains from one sample in a study of blood T cell repertoires in COVID-19. The protocol was immunoSEQ multiplex PCR, while the TCRdb copy is restricted to in-frame clones and leaves out a portion. Among about 300,000 clones listed, just over 85% were seen once. The sequencing sample was made of PBMCs or T cells enriched from blood (not recorded which). These TCRs come from a man between 25 and 39 years old who had recovered from COVID-19. The CDR3 runs from the conserved cysteine through the conserved F or W. The D gene is left open where the match is weak. Clone size is given for some rows only: seen once, a few or many times, or a class if the clone is expanded.

TRBV9	TRBD1	once	TRBJ1-2	CASSARQGRGYGYTF	TGTGCCAGCAGCGCCCGACAGGGCCGGGGGTATGGCTACACCTTC
TRBV5-1	NA	NA	TRBJ2-2	CASKPGLDTGELFF	TGCGCCAGCAAGCCGGGACTCGACACCGGGGAGCTGTTTTTT
TRBV14	NA	once	TRBJ2-3	CASSQPLTGGTDTQYF	TGTGCCAGCAGCCAACCCCTGACCGGGGGTACAGATACGCAGTATTTT
TRBV5-4	TRBD2	once	TRBJ2-3	CASSLGGASGRTDTQYF	TGTGCCAGCAGCTTGGGAGGGGCTAGCGGCCGCACAGATACGCAGTATTTT
TRBV28	NA	NA	TRBJ2-3	CASSLGGRVSTQYF	TGTGCCAGCAGTTTGGGGGGGCGGGTCAGTACGCAGTATTTT
TRBV3-1/TRBV3-2	NA	NA	TRBJ2-2	CASSQARAGMNTGELFF	TGTGCCAGCAGCCAAGCCCGAGCAGGGATGAACACCGGGGAGCTGTTTTTT
TRBV19	NA	NA	TRBJ2-1	CASSRRGGGTDSYNEQFF	TGTGCCAGTAGTAGGAGGGGGGGCGGGACCGACTCCTACAATGAGCAGTTCTTC
TRBV3-1/TRBV3-2	NA	NA	TRBJ2-5	CASRPLRGTQYF	TGTGCCAGCAGGCCACTACGAGGGACCCAGTACTTC
TRBV10-1	TRBD1	NA	TRBJ2-3	CASRPDRGSTDTQYF	TGCGCCAGCAGGCCGGACAGGGGAAGCACAGATACGCAGTATTTT
TRBV7-2	TRBD2	NA	TRBJ2-7	CASSISGTSYYEQYF	TGTGCCAGCAGCATATCCGGGACTAGCTACTACGAGCAGTACTTC
TRBV5-6	NA	NA	TRBJ1-1	CASSLERVMNTEAFF	TGTGCCAGCAGCTTGGAAAGAGTTATGAACACTGAAGCTTTCTTT
TRBV11-2	TRBD1	NA	TRBJ2-3	CASSTWDRGPDTQYF	TGTGCCAGCAGCACGTGGGACAGGGGGCCAGATACGCAGTATTTT
TRBV5-1	NA	NA	TRBJ1-1	CASSLEGATEAFF	TGCGCCAGCAGCTTGGAAGGGGCCACTGAAGCTTTCTTT